The entry below describes one T cell receptor beta chain. Its target is unknown. These data are taken from a study of T cell repertoires in cytomegalovirus infection. As for the study in general: CMV infection together with matching HLA type was indicated by public TCR beta signatures. Study-wide points: The cumulative frequency of public TCR beta families distinguished individuals who carried CMV together with the relevant HLA.

In TCRdb, the reads were re-called with MiXCR into one record per CDR3 protein. Among about 450,000 distinct CDR3 sequences listed, around 32% were seen once. With 5 bases removed from V and 7 bases from J, the gap between germline ends came to 14 bases. Per germline, CDR1 SNHLY and CDR2 FYNNEI. This CDR3 spans 13 amino acids. Material: PBMCs. This sequence was found in a human donor in good health (CMV status not recorded). Some clones in this sample may be carry-over from other donors' samples. V is TRBV2 and J is TRBJ1-1, with TRBD1 as a possible D gene (5 bases). The CDR3 sequence is CASSYDLTGEAFF. The CDR3 DNA sequence: TGTGCCAGCAGTTACGATCTTACAGGTGAAGCTTTCTTT.